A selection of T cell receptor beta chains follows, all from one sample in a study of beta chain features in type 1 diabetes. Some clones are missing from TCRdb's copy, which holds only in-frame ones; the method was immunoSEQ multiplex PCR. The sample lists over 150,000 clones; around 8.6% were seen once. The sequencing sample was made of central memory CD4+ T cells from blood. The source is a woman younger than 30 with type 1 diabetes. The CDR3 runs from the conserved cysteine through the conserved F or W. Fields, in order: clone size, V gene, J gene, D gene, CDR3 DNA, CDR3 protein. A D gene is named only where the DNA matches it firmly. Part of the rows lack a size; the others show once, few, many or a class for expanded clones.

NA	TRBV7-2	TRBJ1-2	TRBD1	TGTGCCAGCAGCCGGGACAGGGGGCAGGGCTACACCTTC	CASSRDRGQGYTF
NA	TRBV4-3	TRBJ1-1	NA	TGCGCCAGCAGCCATCTCAGGAACACTGAAGCTTTCTTT	CASSHLRNTEAFF
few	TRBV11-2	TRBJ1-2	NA	TGTGCCAGCAGCTTTGGCAGTGGCTACACCTTC	CASSFGSGYTF
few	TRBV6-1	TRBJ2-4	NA	TGTGCCAGCAGTGAATCCATAGCAGGGGCTGGAAACATTCAGTACTTC	CASSESIAGAGNIQYF
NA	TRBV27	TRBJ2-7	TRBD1	TGTGCCAGCACCCGGGGGACAGGCGGCGAGCAGTACTTC	CASTRGTGGEQYF
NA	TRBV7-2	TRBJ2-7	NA	TGTGCCAGCAGCTTAGAGGGACACCGAGTCTACGAGCAGTACTTC	CASSLEGHRVYEQYF
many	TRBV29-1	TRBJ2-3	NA	TGCAGCGTTGACAGGCAGGGCGCAGATACGCAGTATTTT	CSVDRQGADTQYF
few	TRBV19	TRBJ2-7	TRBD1	TGTGCCAGTAGCCAAGGGACAGACTACGAGCAGTACTTC	CASSQGTDYEQYF
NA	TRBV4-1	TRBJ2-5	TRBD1	TGCGCCAGCAGCCAAGTTTGGACAGGGGAAGAGACCCAGTACTTC	CASSQVWTGEETQYF
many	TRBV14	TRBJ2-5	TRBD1	TGTGCCAGCAGTCCCAGGACAGGGAGCGGACAAGAGACCCAGTACTTC	CASSPRTGSGQETQYF
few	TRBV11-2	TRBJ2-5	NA	TGTGCCAGCAGCCCATCCCAAGAGACCCAGTACTTC	CASSPSQETQYF
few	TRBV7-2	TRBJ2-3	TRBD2	TGTGCCAGCAGCGATAGCGGGAGAGGGACAGATACGCAGTATTTT	CASSDSGRGTDTQYF
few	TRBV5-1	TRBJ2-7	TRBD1	TGCGCCAGCAGCCCCGACAGGGGGCGATACGAGCAGTACTTC	CASSPDRGRYEQYF
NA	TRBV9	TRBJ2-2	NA	TGTGCCAGCAGCTCGTGGGAGGCTAGCACCGGGGAGCTGTTTTTT	CASSSWEASTGELFF
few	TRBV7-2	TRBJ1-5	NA	TGTGCCAGCAGCCCACGACGGGGCAATCAGCCCCAGCATTTT	CASSPRRGNQPQHF
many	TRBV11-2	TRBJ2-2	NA	TGTGCCAGCAGCTTAGTACAGACGAACACCGGGGAGCTGTTTTTT	CASSLVQTNTGELFF
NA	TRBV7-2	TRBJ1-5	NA	TGTGCCAGCAGCTTAAGGGCGCGGGACCATCAGCCCCAGCATTTT	CASSLRARDHQPQHF
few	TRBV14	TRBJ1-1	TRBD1	TGTGCCAGCAGCCCAGGGACAGGGCACACTGAAGCTTTCTTT	CASSPGTGHTEAFF
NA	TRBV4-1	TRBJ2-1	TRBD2	TGCGCCAGCAGCCAAGCCGGGACTAGCTACAATGAGCAGTTCTTC	CASSQAGTSYNEQFF
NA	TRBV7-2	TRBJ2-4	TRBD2	TGTGCCAGCAGACCGGGGGGGTCGGCCAAAAACATTCAGTACTTC	CASRPGGSAKNIQYF
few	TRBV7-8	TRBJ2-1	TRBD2	TGTGCCAGCAGAGGGGGGGCTAGCGGGAGCTCCTACAATGAGCAGTTCTTC	CASRGGASGSSYNEQFF
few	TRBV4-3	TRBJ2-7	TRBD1	TGCGCCAGCAGCCGCCAAACAGGGGGCGGACACGAGCAGTACTTC	CASSRQTGGGHEQYF
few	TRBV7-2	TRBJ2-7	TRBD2	TGTGCCAGCAGCCGAAGGGTAGCGGGAGAGAAGTCCTACGAGCAGTACTTC	CASSRRVAGEKSYEQYF
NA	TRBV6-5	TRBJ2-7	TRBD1	TGTGCCAGCAGTCGGACAGGGCCTTCCTACGAGCAGTACTTC	CASSRTGPSYEQYF
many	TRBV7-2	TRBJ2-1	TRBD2	TGTGCCAGCAGCCTCGGGACTAGAATAAATGAGCAGTTCTTC	CASSLGTRINEQFF
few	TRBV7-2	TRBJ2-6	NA	TGTGCCAGCAGCTTAGATCACTCTGGGGCCAACGTCCTGACTTTC	CASSLDHSGANVLTF
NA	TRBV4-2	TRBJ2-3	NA	TGTGCCAGCGGGCAGGGGGGCCACACAGATACGCAGTATTTT	CASGQGGHTDTQYF
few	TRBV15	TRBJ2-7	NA	TGTGCCACCAGCAGAGATCGGGTCGGGTCCTACGAGCAGTACTTC	CATSRDRVGSYEQYF
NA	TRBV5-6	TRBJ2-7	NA	TGTGCCAGCAGCTTGAGAGTGAGGGAGCAGTACTTC	CASSLRVREQYF
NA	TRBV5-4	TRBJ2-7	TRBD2	TGTGCCAGCAGCTTGGCGGCGGGAGGGCCGATCGAGCAGTACTTC	CASSLAAGGPIEQYF
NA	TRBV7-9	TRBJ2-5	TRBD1	TGTGCCAGCAGCTTGGTGCAGGGGGCGGCAGGGGAGACCCAGTACTTC	CASSLVQGAAGETQYF
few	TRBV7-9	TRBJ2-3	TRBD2	TGTGCCAGCAGTACGGGGACTAGCGCTGTAGATACGCAGTATTTT	CASSTGTSAVDTQYF
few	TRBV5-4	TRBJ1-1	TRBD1	TGTGCCAGCAGCCGGACAGGGGACACTGAAGCTTTCTTT	CASSRTGDTEAFF
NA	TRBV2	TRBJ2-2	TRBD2	TGTGCCAGCGGGACTAGGGCCACGGCCGGGGAGCTGTTTTTT	CASGTRATAGELFF
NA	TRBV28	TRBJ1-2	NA	TGTGCCAGCAGTACAGGGCACGGCTACACCTTC	CASSTGHGYTF
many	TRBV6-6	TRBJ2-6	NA	TGTGCCAGCAGTCCACGGACAGTATCCGGGGCCAACGTCCTGACTTTC	CASSPRTVSGANVLTF
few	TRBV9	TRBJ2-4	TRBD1	TGTGCCAGCAGCGCACAGGGGGATGGAAACATTCAGTACTTC	CASSAQGDGNIQYF
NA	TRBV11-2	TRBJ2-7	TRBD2	TGTGCCAGCAGCTCCCAAGCGGGAGGTGCGTACGAGCAGTACTTC	CASSSQAGGAYEQYF
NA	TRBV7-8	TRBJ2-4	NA	TGTGCCAGCAGCTTAAGCCTAGCCAAAAACATTCAGTACTTC	CASSLSLAKNIQYF
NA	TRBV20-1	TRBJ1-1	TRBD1	TGCAGTGCTGGACAGGGTGAAGCTTTCTTT	CSAGQGEAFF
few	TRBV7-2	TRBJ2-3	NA	TGTGCCAGCAGCCGACGGACTCCCACAGATACGCAGTATTTT	CASSRRTPTDTQYF
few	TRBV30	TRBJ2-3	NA	TGTGCCCGTGACGGAGCGACTAGCACAGATACGCAGTATTTT	CARDGATSTDTQYF
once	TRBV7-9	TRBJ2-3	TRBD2	TGTGCCAGCAGCTCTAGCGGGGTGAGCACAGATACGCAGTATTTT	CASSSSGVSTDTQYF
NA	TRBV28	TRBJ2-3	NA	TGTGCTCGGAGGAGGGAGTCCTCAGATACGCAGTATTTT	CARRRESSDTQYF
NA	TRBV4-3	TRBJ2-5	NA	TGCGCCAGCAGCCAAGCGGGCGGGGCATTCCAAGAGACCCAGTACTTC	CASSQAGGAFQETQYF
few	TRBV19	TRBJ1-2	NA	TGTGCCAGTACGAGGACGGGACAATCCCGAGCTGCTAACTATGGCTACACCTTC	CASTRTGQSRAANYGYTF
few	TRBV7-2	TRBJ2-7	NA	TGTGCCAGCAGCTCCGGTGAGGGCCTCGAGCAGTACTTC	CASSSGEGLEQYF
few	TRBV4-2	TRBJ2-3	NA	TGTGCCAGCAGCCAAGATGTCGGCGGGTATACAGATACGCAGTATTTT	CASSQDVGGYTDTQYF
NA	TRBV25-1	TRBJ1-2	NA	TGTGCCAGCAGTGATTCCAGGGGCTATGGCTACACCTTC	CASSDSRGYGYTF
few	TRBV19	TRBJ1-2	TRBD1	TGTGCCAGTAGTCCTGAGGACAGGGACGGCTACACCTTC	CASSPEDRDGYTF
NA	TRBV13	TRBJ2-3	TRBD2	TGTGCCAGCAGCCGAATAACTAGCGGAAGCACAGATACGCAGTATTTT	CASSRITSGSTDTQYF
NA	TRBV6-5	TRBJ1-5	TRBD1	TGTGCCAGCAGTTACTCCGGACAGGGGAGTCAGCCCCAGCATTTT	CASSYSGQGSQPQHF
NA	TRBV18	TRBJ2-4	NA	TGTGCCAGCTCACCGGCCCTAGCCAAAAACATTCAGTACTTC	CASSPALAKNIQYF
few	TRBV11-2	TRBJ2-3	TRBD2	TGTGCCAGCAGCTCAAGCGGGAGATCGCCAGATACGCAGTATTTT	CASSSSGRSPDTQYF
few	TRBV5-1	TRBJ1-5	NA	TGCGCCAGCAGACCCGGGCCAGGAGGAAATCAGCCCCAGCATTTT	CASRPGPGGNQPQHF
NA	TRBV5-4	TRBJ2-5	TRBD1	TGTGCCAGCAGCTTTGATTTGACAGGGGAGACCCAGTACTTC	CASSFDLTGETQYF
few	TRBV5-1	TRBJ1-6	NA	TGCGCCAGCAGCTTAGGGACTGATTCACCCCTCCACTTT	CASSLGTDSPLHF